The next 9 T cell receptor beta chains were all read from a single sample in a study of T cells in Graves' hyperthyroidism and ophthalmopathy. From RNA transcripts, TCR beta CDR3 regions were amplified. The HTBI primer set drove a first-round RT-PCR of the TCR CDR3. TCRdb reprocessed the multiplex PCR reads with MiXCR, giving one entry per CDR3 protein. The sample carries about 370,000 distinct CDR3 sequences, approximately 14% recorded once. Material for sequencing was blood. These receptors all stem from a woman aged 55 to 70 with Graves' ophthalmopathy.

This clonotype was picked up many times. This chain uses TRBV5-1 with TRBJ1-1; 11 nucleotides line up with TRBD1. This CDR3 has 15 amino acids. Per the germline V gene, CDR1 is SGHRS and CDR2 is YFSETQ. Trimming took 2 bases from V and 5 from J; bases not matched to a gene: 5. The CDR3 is CASSFGQGARTEAFF. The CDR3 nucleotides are TGCGCCAGCAGCTTCGGACAGGGGGCGCGGACTGAAGCTTTCTTT.

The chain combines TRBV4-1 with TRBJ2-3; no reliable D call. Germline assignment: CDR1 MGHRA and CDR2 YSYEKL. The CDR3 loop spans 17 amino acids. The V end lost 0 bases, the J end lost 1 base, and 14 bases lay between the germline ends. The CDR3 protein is CASSQDSTRTGTDTQYF. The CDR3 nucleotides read TGCGCCAGCAGCCAAGATTCTACGCGGACCGGCACAGATACGCAGTATTTT.

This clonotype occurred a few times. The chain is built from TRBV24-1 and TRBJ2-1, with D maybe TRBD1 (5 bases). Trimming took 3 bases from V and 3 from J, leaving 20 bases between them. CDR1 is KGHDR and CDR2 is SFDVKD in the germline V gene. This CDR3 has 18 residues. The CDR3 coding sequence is TGTGCCACCAGTGATGGGCGAGTTTCCTGGGGCAACTACAATGAGCAGTTCTTC. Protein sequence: CATSDGRVSWGNYNEQFF.

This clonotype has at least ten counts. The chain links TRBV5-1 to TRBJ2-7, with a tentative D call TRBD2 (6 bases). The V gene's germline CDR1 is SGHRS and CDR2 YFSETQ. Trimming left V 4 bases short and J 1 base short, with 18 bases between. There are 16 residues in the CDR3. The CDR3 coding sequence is TGCGCCAGCAGCATTAACCCCGGGACTGGGTCCTACGAGCAGTACTTC. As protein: CASSINPGTGSYEQYF.

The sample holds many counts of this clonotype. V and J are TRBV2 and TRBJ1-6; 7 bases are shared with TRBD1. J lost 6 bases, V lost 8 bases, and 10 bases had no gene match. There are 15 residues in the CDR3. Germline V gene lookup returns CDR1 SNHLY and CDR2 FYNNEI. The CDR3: CASHLPGQSNSPLHF. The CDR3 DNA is TGTGCCAGCCACCTACCGGGACAGAGTAATTCACCCCTCCACTTT.

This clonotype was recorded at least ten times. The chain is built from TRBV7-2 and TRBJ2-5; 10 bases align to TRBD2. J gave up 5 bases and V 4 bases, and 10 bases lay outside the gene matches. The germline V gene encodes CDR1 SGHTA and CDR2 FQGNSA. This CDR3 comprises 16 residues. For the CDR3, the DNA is TGTGCCAGCAGCTCCATAGCGGGAGGACTACGGGAGACCCAGTACTTC. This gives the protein CASSSIAGGLRETQYF.

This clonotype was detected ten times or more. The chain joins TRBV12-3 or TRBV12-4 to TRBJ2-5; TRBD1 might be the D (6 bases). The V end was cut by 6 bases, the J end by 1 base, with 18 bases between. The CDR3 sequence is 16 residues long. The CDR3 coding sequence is TGTGCCAGCAGCACGAGACAGGATTTCTTCCAAGAGACCCAGTACTTC. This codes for CASSTRQDFFQETQYF.

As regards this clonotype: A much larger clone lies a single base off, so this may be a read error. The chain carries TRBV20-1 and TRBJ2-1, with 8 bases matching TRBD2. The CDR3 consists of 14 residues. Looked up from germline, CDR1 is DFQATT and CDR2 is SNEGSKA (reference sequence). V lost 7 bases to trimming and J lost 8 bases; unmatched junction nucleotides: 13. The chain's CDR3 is CSVPRTSRRDEQFF. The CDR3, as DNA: TGCAGTGTCCCCCGGACTAGCAGGAGGGATGAGCAGTTCTTC.

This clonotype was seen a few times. Here the CDR3 reads CSVEDPQDYEQYF. The CDR3 nucleotides read TGCAGCGTTGAAGATCCCCAAGACTACGAGCAGTACTTC. The V call is TRBV29-1, the J call TRBJ2-7; unclear D gene. The CDR3 is 13 residues long. Germline V lookup: CDR1 SQVTM, CDR2 ANQGSEA. Trimming cost V 0 bases and J 3 bases, with 9 bases left between them.